These 9 T cell receptor beta chains were sequenced from one sample in a study of cytomegalovirus exposure and HLA in healthy donors. The PCR contained 60 Vbeta and 13 Jbeta primers. Data came from immunoSEQ multiplex PCR; TCRdb stores just in-frame clones and leaves some out. This table holds roughly 130,000 clones, roughly 63% found once. Sequencing was carried out using PBMCs. All receptors come from a man aged 25 to 45 in good health and CMV-seropositive.

The chain couples TRBV5-4 to TRBJ2-7; D remains ambiguous. The CDR3 loop spans 15 amino acids. Germline V gene lookup returns CDR1 SGHNT and CDR2 YYREEE (reference sequence). Trimming removed 0 bases from V and 0 bases from J, with 10 bases in between. CDR3: CASSLEATASYEQYF. The CDR3 bases are TGTGCCAGCAGCTTGGAAGCAACAGCCTCCTACGAGCAGTACTTC.

J is TRBJ2-5 and V is TRBV6-4; D is unresolved. CDR3 length equals 13 residues. In germline, CDR1 is MRHNA, CDR2 SNTAGT. Between the trimmed V and J ends, which lost 3 bases and 2 bases, there was a span of 7 bases. The CDR3 is CASSEQPQETQYF. CDR3 coding DNA: TGTGCCAGCAGTGAACAGCCACAAGAGACCCAGTACTTC.

This chain connects TRBV7-9 to TRBJ2-3; the D gene is possibly TRBD2 (6 bases). The germline V gene encodes CDR1 SEHNR and CDR2 FQNEAQ (reference sequence). V was pared by 10 bases and J by 2 bases, with 19 bases between. The CDR3 spans 15 residues. For the CDR3, the DNA is TGTGCCACCTTGGGACTCCCGCTTGTCACAGATACGCAGTATTTT. It specifies CATLGLPLVTDTQYF.

CDR3 sequence reads: CASSLSGNTIYF. The CDR3 DNA reads TGTGCCAGCAGCCTCTCTGGAAACACCATATATTTT. This chain joins TRBV5-4 and TRBJ1-3; unclear D gene. With 4 bases removed from V and 0 bases from J, the gap between germline ends came to 2 bases. Germline values: CDR1 SGHNT, CDR2 YYREEE (reference sequence). The CDR3 has 12 amino acids.

This rearrangement joins TRBV4-2 to TRBJ1-5; tentative D call: TRBD1 (5 bases). Germline assignment: CDR1 LGHNA and CDR2 YNFKEQ. Trimming removed 4 bases from V and 4 bases from J, with 14 bases in between. The CDR3 sequence is 15 residues long. For the CDR3, the DNA is TGTGCCAGCAGCCCCATGGTGGGGGGGAATCAGCCCCAGCATTTT. It is translated as CASSPMVGGNQPQHF.

This clone appeared a single time. This chain joins TRBV7-9 and TRBJ2-5; TRBD1 aligns across 8 bases. Germline CDR1 is SEHNR and CDR2 is FQNEAQ (reference sequence). This CDR3 region has 14 residues. After removal of 3 bases from V and 4 bases from J, the junction contained 4 bases not matched to a gene. This CDR3 is CASSFAGGGETQYF. CDR3 coding DNA: TGTGCCAGCAGCTTTGCAGGGGGCGGAGAGACCCAGTACTTC.

The chain joins TRBV9 to TRBJ2-2, with D maybe TRBD1 (6 bases). With 5 bases removed from V and 7 bases from J, the gap between germline ends came to 15 bases. CDR3 size: 14 residues. The germline gives CDR1 SGDLS, CDR2 YYNGEE. This CDR3 is CASSPQGIIGELFF. CDR3 in DNA: TGTGCCAGCAGTCCACAGGGTATTATCGGGGAGCTGTTTTTT. Filled out from reference TRBV9 and TRBJ2-2, the complete variable domain reads DSGVTQTPKHLITATGQRVTLRCSPRSGDLSVYWYQQSLDQGLQFLIQYYNGEERAKGNILERFSAQQFPDLHSELNLSSLELGDSALYFCASSPQGIIGELFFGEGSRLTVL.

The V call is TRBV11-2, the J call TRBJ2-1, with D possibly matching TRBD2 (6 bases). The V and J ends lost 7 bases and 3 bases respectively, with 19 bases between them. In germline, CDR1 is SGHAT, CDR2 FQNNGV. This CDR3 region has 16 residues. The CDR3 sequence: CASNPRTGLDYNEQFF. The CDR3 nucleotides are TGTGCCAGCAACCCTAGGACGGGACTTGACTACAATGAGCAGTTCTTC.

The chain employs TRBV2 and TRBJ2-7, with 9 bases identical to TRBD1. Per germline, CDR1 SNHLY and CDR2 FYNNEI. CDR3 length equals 17 residues. The V gene end was trimmed by 4 bases and the J gene end by 6 bases; junction bases not matched to a gene: 16. The CDR3 sequence is CASSVERSGTGLGEQYF. As DNA, the CDR3 is TGTGCCAGCAGTGTTGAAAGGTCGGGGACAGGGCTGGGCGAGCAGTACTTC.